The 14 T cell receptor beta chains below were found in one sample sequenced in a study of T cell changes during pregnancy in multiple sclerosis. Method: immunoSEQ multiplex PCR; TCRdb's copy keeps in-frame clones and lacks some. The table lists around 36,000 clones, 75% to 95% of them singletons. The input for sequencing was CD4+ T cells from peripheral blood mononuclear cells, taken in the third trimester of pregnancy. The receptor set was obtained from a female donor with multiple sclerosis, enrolled in a pregnancy study.

This clone has only one observation. J is TRBJ1-2 and V is TRBV2; TRBD1 aligns across 10 bases. There are 13 residues in the CDR3. Per germline, CDR1 SNHLY and CDR2 FYNNEI. V dropped 11 bases and J dropped 3; count of bases not matched to a gene: 6. DNA for the CDR3: TGTGCCGCGAGGACAGGGGGGGACTATGGCTACACCTTC. This translates into CAARTGGDYGYTF. Looking up the rest from reference TRBV2 and TRBJ1-2 gives the full variable domain: EPEVTQTPSHQVTQMGQEVILRCVPISNHLYFYWYRQILGQKVEFLVSFYNNEISEKSEIFDDQFSVERPDGSNFTLKIRSTKLEDSAMYFCAARTGGDYGYTFGSGTRLTVV.

V is TRBV5-4 and J is TRBJ1-2; D possibly corresponds to TRBD1 (5 bases). Germline CDR1 SGHNT, CDR2 YYREEE (reference sequence). The V end was cut by 2 bases, the J end by 4 bases, with 15 bases between. The CDR3 consists of 15 residues. The CDR3 protein is CASSLGQGSFYGYTF. The DNA for the CDR3 is TGTGCCAGCAGCTTAGGGCAGGGAAGCTTCTATGGCTACACCTTC.

This clone appeared once. This sequence joins TRBV7-9 and TRBJ1-1; D call uncertain. Germline CDR1 is SEHNR and CDR2 is FQNEAQ (reference sequence). This CDR3 is 14 amino acids long. The ends were cut back, 3 bases at V and 3 bases at J, with 11 bases in the middle. CDR3 DNA sequence: TGTGCCAGCAGCTTTCAACGGGTAGACACTGAAGCTTTCTTT. Encoded protein: CASSFQRVDTEAFF.

CDR3 region: CASSPDRSGYTF. CDR3 nucleotide sequence: TGCGCCAGCAGCCCGGACAGATCTGGCTACACCTTC. The J gene is TRBJ1-2, the V gene TRBV5-1, with D possibly being TRBD1 (6 bases). The CDR3 consists of 12 residues. Germline-derived CDR1 and CDR2 are SGHRS and YFSETQ. The germline V and J ends were trimmed by 4 bases and 7 bases, with 11 bases remaining between them.

The chain carries TRBV12-5 and TRBJ2-4; possible D gene TRBD2, 6 bases. The V gene's germline CDR1 is LGHNT and CDR2 FRNRAP. CDR3 size: 19 residues. V was pared by 6 bases and J by 0 bases, with 24 bases between. The DNA for the CDR3 is TGTGCTAGTGGCCCCCCCTATTTCAGAGTAGCGGAAGCCAAAAACATTCAGTACTTC. Translating gives CASGPPYFRVAEAKNIQYF.

The J gene is TRBJ1-5, the V gene TRBV12-5; a weak D match, TRBD1 (5 bases). CDR3 size: 19 residues. The V gene's germline CDR1 is LGHNT and CDR2 FRNRAP. Trimming took 7 bases from V and 0 from J, leaving 25 bases between them. In DNA, the CDR3 is TGTGCTAGTGCCTCTAAATCCGGGGGACTGCTATATAGCAATCAGCCCCAGCATTTT. Translation gives CASASKSGGLLYSNQPQHF.

The chain joins TRBV19 to TRBJ2-3, with D perhaps matching TRBD1 (5 bases). The CDR3 is 14 residues long. V was clipped by 6 bases and J by 0 bases, with 10 bases between them. Germline CDR1 LNHDA, CDR2 SQIVND (reference sequence). CDR3 sequence (DNA): TGTGCCAGTAGACAGGAAAGGAGCACAGATACGCAGTATTTT. It codes for CASRQERSTDTQYF.

The chain carries TRBV9 and TRBJ2-1; TRBD1 is a possible D gene (6 bases). V shed 2 bases and J shed 4 bases, with 13 bases lying between them. CDR1 is SGDLS and CDR2 is YYNGEE in the germline V gene. The CDR3 length is 15 residues. CDR3: CASSVRTVRYNEQFF. In DNA form, the CDR3 reads TGTGCCAGCAGCGTCAGGACAGTGAGATACAATGAGCAGTTCTTC.

The CDR3 sequence is CASSLDYRLADYNEQFF. The CDR3 DNA sequence: TGTGCCAGCAGCTTAGATTACCGGCTAGCGGACTACAATGAGCAGTTCTTC. This chain links TRBV11-2 with TRBJ2-1, with 7 bases fitting TRBD2. Germline-derived CDR1 and CDR2 are SGHAT and FQNNGV. V lost 0 bases and J lost 3; bases outside the gene matches: 8. The CDR3 covers 17 residues.

This sequence joins TRBV19 and TRBJ1-1; 11 bases map to TRBD1. J gave up 8 bases and V 7 bases, and 9 bases lay outside the gene matches. Germline CDR1 reads LNHDA; CDR2 reads SQIVND (reference sequence). The CDR3 length is 14 residues. This CDR3 reads CASKRYGQGAEAFF. The DNA for the CDR3 is TGTGCCAGTAAAAGATATGGACAGGGGGCCGAAGCTTTCTTT. The full variable domain, completed using reference TRBV19 and TRBJ1-1, is DGGITQSPKYLFRKEGQNVTLSCEQNLNHDAMYWYRQDPGQGLRLIYYSQIVNDFQKGDIAEGYSVSREKKESFPLTVTSAQKNPTAFYLCASKRYGQGAEAFFGQGTRLTVV.

V is TRBV19 and J is TRBJ2-6, with D possibly matching TRBD2 (6 bases). Trimming left V 5 bases short and J 0 bases short, with 11 bases between. Germline V gene lookup returns CDR1 LNHDA and CDR2 SQIVND (reference sequence). CDR3 length: 16 residues. CDR3 bases: TGTGCCAGTAGTTCTAGCGCCGACTCTGGGGCCAACGTCCTGACTTTC. This sequence encodes CASSSSADSGANVLTF. The whole variable domain, filled in from reference TRBV19 and TRBJ2-6, reads DGGITQSPKYLFRKEGQNVTLSCEQNLNHDAMYWYRQDPGQGLRLIYYSQIVNDFQKGDIAEGYSVSREKKESFPLTVTSAQKNPTAFYLCASSSSADSGANVLTFGAGSRLTVL.

The rearrangement uses TRBV27 and TRBJ2-1; unclear D gene. CDR3 size: 15 residues. V dropped 3 bases and J dropped 0 bases, with 9 bases sitting between them. The germline gives CDR1 MNHEY, CDR2 SMNVEV (reference sequence). DNA for the CDR3: TGTGCCAGCAGTTTCTACAGCAGCTCCTACAATGAGCAGTTCTTC. It codes for CASSFYSSSYNEQFF.

The chain is built from TRBV7-9 and TRBJ2-6, with D possibly matching TRBD2 (5 bases). V was clipped by 0 bases and J by 4 bases, with 19 bases between them. This CDR3 has 19 amino acids. Germline V gene lookup returns CDR1 SEHNR and CDR2 FQNEAQ (reference sequence). The DNA of the CDR3 is TGTGCCAGCAGCTTAGCTCGGGGAAGCGCCAGTTCCGGGGCCAACGTCCTGACTTTC. Its translation is CASSLARGSASSGANVLTF. Based on the CDR3 plus reference TRBV7-9 and TRBJ2-6, the full variable domain is DTGVSQNPRHKITKRGQNVTFRCDPISEHNRLYWYRQTLGQGPEFLTYFQNEAQLEKSRLLSDRFSAERPKGSFSTLEIQRTEQGDSAMYLCASSLARGSASSGANVLTFGAGSRLTVL.

The rearrangement uses TRBV18 and TRBJ2-7, with 8 bases aligning to TRBD1. The CDR3 loop spans 14 amino acids. Germline assignment: CDR1 KGHSH and CDR2 LQKENI. The J segment lost 3 bases and the V segment lost 3 bases, leaving 4 bases of the junction unmatched. The CDR3 DNA follows: TGTGCCAGCTCACCTCGGACAGGGCACTACGAGCAGTACTTC. Protein product: CASSPRTGHYEQYF.